This T cell receptor beta chain was recorded in a study of cytomegalovirus exposure and HLA in healthy donors. General study points: CMV serostatus was the sole immune exposure data available.

In the case of this clone: The target antigen is unknown.

V lost 4 bases, J lost 5 bases, and 8 bases stayed unmatched. The CDR3 consists of 15 residues. Per germline, CDR1 SGHTS and CDR2 YDEGEE. Primers: 60 Vbeta forward and 13 Jbeta reverse. Data came from immunoSEQ multiplex PCR; TCRdb stores just in-frame clones and leaves some out. The repertoire holds approximately 100,000 clones, with about 68% as singletons. Sequencing was done on a sample of PBMCs. The sequence came from a male donor in good health and CMV-seropositive. The J gene is TRBJ1-5, the V gene TRBV5-8; 8 positions agree with TRBD1. The CDR3 is CASSTRTGFDQPQHF. The CDR3 nucleotides are TGTGCCAGCAGCACCCGGACAGGGTTCGATCAGCCCCAGCATTTT.